The 14 T cell receptor beta chains below come from one sample, sequenced in a study of CD8 T cells in ankylosing spondylitis. TCRdb re-called the 5' RACE reads with MiXCR, one entry per CDR3 protein. This sample yields approximately 220,000 distinct CDR3 sequences, of which roughly 25% are seen a single time; approximately 6.6% belongs to the top ten. The sample was blood, either unsorted or a sorted T cell fraction (not recorded which). The receptors were gathered from a male donor with ankylosing spondylitis or in good health (not recorded which).

The V and J genes are TRBV20-1 and TRBJ2-1; D might be TRBD2 (6 bases). CDR3 length equals 13 residues. Germline CDR1 and CDR2: DFQATT and SNEGSKA (reference sequence). Trimming left V 2 bases short and J 5 bases short, with 10 bases between. The CDR3 protein is CSARSGTHNEQFF. The CDR3 nucleotides read TGCAGTGCTAGATCGGGGACTCACAATGAGCAGTTCTTC.

The sample holds a few counts of this clonotype. This chain connects TRBV20-1 to TRBJ1-6; the D gene is possibly TRBD1 (5 bases). V was clipped by 1 base and J by 6 bases, with 13 bases between them. Looked up from germline, CDR1 is DFQATT and CDR2 is SNEGSKA (reference sequence). CDR3 length: 15 amino acids. This chain's CDR3 is CSARAPGPSNSPLHF. The CDR3 nucleotides are TGCAGTGCTAGAGCCCCGGGACCGAGTAATTCACCCCTCCACTTT.

The chain combines TRBV20-1 with TRBJ1-1; 10 nucleotides agree with TRBD1. CDR1 is DFQATT, CDR2 SNEGSKA, per germline (reference sequence). Trimming removed 3 bases from V and 7 bases from J; junction bases left unmatched: 11. This CDR3 comprises 15 residues. The CDR3 loop is CSASPSTGGENEAFF. The CDR3 region has the DNA TGCAGTGCTAGCCCTTCGACAGGGGGCGAGAATGAAGCTTTCTTT.

CDR3 region: CASGNSGRSDEQFF. CDR3 nucleotides: TGTGCTAGTGGGAATAGCGGGAGAAGCGATGAGCAGTTCTTC. The chain carries TRBV12-5 and TRBJ2-1; 9 bases are shared with TRBD2. CDR3 length: 14 amino acids. V shed 6 bases, J shed 8 bases, and the junction held 8 bases outside the gene matches. Germline V gene lookup returns CDR1 LGHNT and CDR2 FRNRAP.

This clonotype was counted only a few times. This chain uses TRBV5-5 with TRBJ2-5; 9 bases match TRBD2. Germline CDR1 and CDR2: SGHKS and YYEKEE (reference sequence). This CDR3 region has 16 residues. With V trimmed by 6 bases and J by 2 bases, 11 bases remained unmatched. CDR3 nucleotide sequence: TGTGCCAGCAACGACTTGGCGGGAGGGGGTCAAGAGACCCAGTACTTC. This codes for CASNDLAGGGQETQYF.

This clonotype was picked up many times. J is TRBJ2-4 and V is TRBV28; D is uncertain. CDR3 size: 15 residues. Germline V gene data show CDR1 as MDHEN and CDR2 as SYDVKM. The V and J ends lost 3 bases and 1 base respectively, with 10 bases between them. CDR3 nucleotide sequence: TGTGCCAGCAGTTTGCCTCTCGGTGCCAAAAACATTCAGTACTTC. Encoded protein: CASSLPLGAKNIQYF.

Only a few counts were recorded for this clonotype. The chain links TRBV6-5 to TRBJ2-7; 7 bases are a match to TRBD2. The V gene's germline CDR1 is MNHEY and CDR2 SVGAGI. The CDR3 length is 15 residues. V lost 2 bases to trimming and J lost 3 bases; unmatched junction nucleotides: 7. CDR3 in amino acids: CASSYTFAGDYEQYF. CDR3 sequence (DNA): TGTGCCAGCAGTTACACCTTTGCGGGGGACTACGAGCAGTACTTC.

This clonotype was counted many times. This rearrangement joins TRBV2 to TRBJ2-7; D gene ambiguous. Germline V gene data show CDR1 as SNHLY and CDR2 as FYNNEI. The CDR3 extends over 15 amino acids. Trimming took 7 bases from V and 0 from J, leaving 16 bases between them. The CDR3 nucleotides read TGTGCCAGCATATACGGCATATTGAGCTCCTACGAGCAGTACTTC. Translating it yields CASIYGILSSYEQYF.

In its sample, this clonotype was seen a few times. The CDR3 nucleotides read TGTGCCAGCAGTGTATCAGGGGGCTCGGATGAGCAGTTCTTC. Amino acids: CASSVSGGSDEQFF. V is TRBV6-4 and J is TRBJ2-1; 8 nucleotides match TRBD1. The J segment lost 8 bases and the V segment lost 4 bases, leaving 7 bases of the junction unmatched. The CDR3 has 14 residues. The germline CDR1 and CDR2 sequences are MRHNA and SNTAGT.

This clonotype has only a few counts. J is TRBJ2-1 and V is TRBV10-2; D call uncertain. The CDR3 is 13 residues long. The ends were cut back, 8 bases at V and 4 bases at J, with 12 bases in the middle. Germline V gene lookup returns CDR1 WSHSY and CDR2 SAAADI. This CDR3 is CASATIPYNEQFF. The CDR3 DNA is TGCGCCAGCGCTACCATACCTTACAATGAGCAGTTCTTC.

The V call is TRBV12-3 or TRBV12-4, the J call TRBJ1-3; no definite D call. This CDR3 comprises 13 residues. The germline V and J ends were trimmed by 1 base and 3 bases, with 4 bases remaining between them. This chain's CDR3 is CASSLELGNTIYF. CDR3 in DNA: TGTGCCAGCAGTTTAGAACTTGGAAACACCATATATTTT.

This chain uses TRBV10-3 with TRBJ2-2, with 7 positions matching TRBD1. CDR1 ENHRY and CDR2 SYGVKD come from the germline V gene. V gave up 2 bases and J gave up 0 bases; unmatched junction bases: 6. The CDR3 length is 17 residues. CDR3 DNA sequence: TGTGCCATCAGTGAGGGCAGGGGGAACGCGAACACCGGGGAGCTGTTTTTT. This translates into CAISEGRGNANTGELFF.

This clonotype was seen only a few times. The CDR3 DNA follows: TGCAGCGTGGTGACTAGCGGGGGGGAGACCCAGTACTTC. Protein: CSVVTSGGETQYF. The chain recombines TRBV29-1 with TRBJ2-5, with TRBD2 matching 13 bases. Trimming removed 6 bases from V and 5 bases from J; junction bases left unmatched: 3. The CDR3 totals 13 residues. Germline CDR1 and CDR2: SQVTM and ANQGSEA.

This clonotype was seen only a few times. The chain has TRBV5-5 and TRBJ2-5; 7 positions match TRBD1. CDR3 length equals 15 residues. The V and J ends lost 4 bases and 0 bases, in that order; junction bases with no gene match: 6. Germline CDR1 is SGHKS and CDR2 is YYEKEE (reference sequence). CDR3: CASSKHRGYQETQYF. The CDR3 region has the DNA TGTGCCAGCAGCAAGCACAGGGGTTACCAAGAGACCCAGTACTTC.